The subject of this entry is one T cell receptor beta chain. V shed 5 bases and J 2 bases; nucleotides not matched to a gene: 3. Germline V gene data show CDR1 as SEHNR and CDR2 as FQNEAQ (reference sequence). The CDR3 sequence is 13 residues long. This sample was taken from a study of blood T cell repertoires in COVID-19. Study context: Samples taken during acute and convalescent COVID-19 were collected in the United States, Italy and Spain.

One Seattle source followed patients from active infection through their disease course. The method was immunoSEQ multiplex PCR; TCRdb's version includes in-frame clones alone and lacks a portion of them. The sample shows roughly 160,000 clones, more than 75% of them seen only once. This TCR was sampled from a woman aged 45-59 years with COVID-19, enrolled during active disease. The chain recombines TRBV7-9 with TRBJ2-7; TRBD1 aligns across 7 bases. Sequencing was performed on peripheral blood. CDR3 sequence (DNA): TGTGCCAGCAGCCGGGGACAGCCCTACGAGCAGTACTTC. This gives the protein CASSRGQPYEQYF.